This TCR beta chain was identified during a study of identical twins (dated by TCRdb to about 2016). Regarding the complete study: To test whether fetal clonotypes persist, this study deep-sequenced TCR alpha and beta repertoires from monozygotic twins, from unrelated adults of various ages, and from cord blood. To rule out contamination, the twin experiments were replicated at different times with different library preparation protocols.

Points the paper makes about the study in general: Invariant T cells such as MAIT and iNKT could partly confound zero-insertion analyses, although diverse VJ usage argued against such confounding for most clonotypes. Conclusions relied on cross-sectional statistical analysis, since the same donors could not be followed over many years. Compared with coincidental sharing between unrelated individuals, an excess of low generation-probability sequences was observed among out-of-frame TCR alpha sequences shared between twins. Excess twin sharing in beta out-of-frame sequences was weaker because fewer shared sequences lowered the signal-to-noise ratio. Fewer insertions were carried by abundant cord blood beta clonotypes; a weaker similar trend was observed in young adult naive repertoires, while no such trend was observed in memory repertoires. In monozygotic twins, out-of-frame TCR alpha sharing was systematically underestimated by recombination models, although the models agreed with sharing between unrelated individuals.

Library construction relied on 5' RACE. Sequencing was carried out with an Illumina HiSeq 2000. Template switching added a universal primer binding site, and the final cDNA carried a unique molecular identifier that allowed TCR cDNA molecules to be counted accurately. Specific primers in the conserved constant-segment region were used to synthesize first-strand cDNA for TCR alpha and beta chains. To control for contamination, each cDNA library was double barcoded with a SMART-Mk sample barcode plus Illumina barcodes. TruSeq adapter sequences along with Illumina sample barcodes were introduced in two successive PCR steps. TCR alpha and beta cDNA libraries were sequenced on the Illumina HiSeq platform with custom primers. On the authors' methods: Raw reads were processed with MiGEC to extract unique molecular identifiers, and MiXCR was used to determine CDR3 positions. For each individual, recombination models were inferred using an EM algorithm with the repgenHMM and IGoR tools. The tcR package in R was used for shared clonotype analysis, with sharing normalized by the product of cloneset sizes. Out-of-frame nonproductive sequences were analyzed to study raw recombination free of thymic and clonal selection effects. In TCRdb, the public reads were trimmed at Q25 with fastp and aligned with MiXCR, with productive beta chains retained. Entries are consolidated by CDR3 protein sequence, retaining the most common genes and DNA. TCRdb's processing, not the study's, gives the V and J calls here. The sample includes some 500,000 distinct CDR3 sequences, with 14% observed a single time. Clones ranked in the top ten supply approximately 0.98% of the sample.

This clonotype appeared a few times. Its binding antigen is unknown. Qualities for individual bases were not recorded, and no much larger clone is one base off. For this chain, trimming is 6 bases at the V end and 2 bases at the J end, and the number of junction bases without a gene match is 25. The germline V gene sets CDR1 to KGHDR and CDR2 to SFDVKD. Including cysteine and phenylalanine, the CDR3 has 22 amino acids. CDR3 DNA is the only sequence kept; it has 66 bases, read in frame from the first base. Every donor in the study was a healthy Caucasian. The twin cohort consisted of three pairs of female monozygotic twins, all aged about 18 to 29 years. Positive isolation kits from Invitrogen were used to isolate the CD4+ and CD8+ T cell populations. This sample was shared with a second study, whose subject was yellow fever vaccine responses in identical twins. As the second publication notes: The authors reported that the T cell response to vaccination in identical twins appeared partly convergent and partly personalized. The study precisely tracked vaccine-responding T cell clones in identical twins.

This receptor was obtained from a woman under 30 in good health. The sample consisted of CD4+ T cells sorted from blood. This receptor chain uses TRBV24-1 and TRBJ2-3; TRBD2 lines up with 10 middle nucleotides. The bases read TGTGCCACCAGTAGCCCGTTCCCGTCGGCTAGCGGGAGACCCCAACACACAGATACGCAGTATTTT. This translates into CATSSPFPSASGRPQHTDTQYF.